The 10 T cell receptor beta chains reported below all come from one sample, sequenced in a study of cytotoxic CD8 clonotypes in ibrutinib-treated CLL. Method: immunoSEQ multiplex PCR; TCRdb's copy keeps in-frame clones and lacks some. The data show about 21,000 clones, with 70% to 80% seen just once and about a quarter held by the top ten. The sequencing used PBMCs, collected before ibrutinib treatment. Every receptor here comes from a human donor with chronic lymphocytic leukemia.

This clone has more than one count but fewer than ten. The chain joins TRBV10-3 to TRBJ1-5; TRBD1 agrees at 9 bases. The CDR3 consists of 12 residues. The germline V gene encodes CDR1 ENHRY and CDR2 SYGVKD. With 10 bases clipped from V and 11 bases from J, the junction kept 9 bases outside the gene matches. The CDR3, as DNA: TGTGCCACCGGACAGGGGATTTGGGCCCAGCATTTT. Protein: CATGQGIWAQHF.

The chain links TRBV10-1 to TRBJ2-1; the D is unclear. CDR1 is WNHNN and CDR2 is SYGVQD in the germline V gene (reference sequence). The ends were cut back, 5 bases at V and 9 bases at J, with 14 bases in the middle. There are 13 residues in the CDR3. CDR3 nucleotides: TGCGCCAGCAGTAAGGACGAGTCCAGTGAGCAGTTCTTC. It yields the protein CASSKDESSEQFF.

To note about this clone: The same CDR3 also results from other DNA sequences found in this sample. Here the CDR3 reads CASTREGADTQYF. In DNA form, the CDR3 reads TGTGCCAGCACGCGGGAAGGTGCAGATACGCAGTATTTT. The rearrangement joins TRBV2 to TRBJ2-3; possibly TRBD2 for D (6 bases). V gave up 7 bases and J gave up 4 bases, with 12 bases separating them. The germline V gene has CDR1 SNHLY and CDR2 FYNNEI. The CDR3 sequence is 13 residues long.

The V call is TRBV27, the J call TRBJ1-3; D is uncertain. Trimming took off 8 bases at V and 4 bases at J, with 18 bases between the two ends. Germline CDR1 and CDR2: MNHEY and SMNVEV (reference sequence). The CDR3 is 15 residues long. The CDR3: CASSESRYPGNTIYF. CDR3 in DNA: TGTGCCAGCTCAGAGTCCCGTTACCCCGGAAACACCATATATTTT.

In its sample, this clone was seen once. CDR3 sequence reads: CASSQELGQSRNARKETQYF. The CDR3 nucleotides are TGTGCCAGCAGCCAAGAATTAGGGCAAAGCCGAAACGCTCGGAAAGAGACCCAGTACTTC. The rearrangement uses TRBV14 and TRBJ2-5; no reliable D call. CDR1 is SGHDN, CDR2 FVKESK, per germline. Trimming cost V 0 bases and J 3 bases, with 26 bases left between them. The CDR3 extends over 20 amino acids.

This chain uses TRBV9 with TRBJ2-3, with 7 positions matching TRBD2. CDR3 length: 15 residues. CDR1 and CDR2 from the germline V gene are SGDLS and YYNGEE. Losses at the gene ends were 3 bases for V and 2 bases for J; bases not matched to a gene: 6. CDR3 DNA sequence: TGTGCCAGCAGCGCCTGGGCGGGAGACACAGATACGCAGTATTTT. Translated: CASSAWAGDTDTQYF.

This sequence joins TRBV4-3 and TRBJ1-1, with TRBD1 matching 7 bases. Trimming removed 4 bases from V and 3 bases from J; junction bases left unmatched: 2. CDR3 length: 13 residues. The germline CDR1 and CDR2 sequences are LGHNA and YSLEER. This CDR3 is CASSLRGDTEAFF. CDR3 in DNA: TGCGCCAGCAGCCTCAGGGGGGACACTGAAGCTTTCTTT.

The V gene is TRBV11-3, the J gene TRBJ2-1; no definite D call. V lost 2 bases to trimming and J lost 7 bases, with 6 bases between them. Germline V gene data show CDR1 as SGHNT and CDR2 as YENEEA. This CDR3 contains 12 residues. As DNA, the CDR3 is TGTGCCAGCAGCTTATTGGGGAATGAGCAGTTCTTC. It is translated as CASSLLGNEQFF.

The chain joins TRBV18 to TRBJ2-3; 13 bases map to TRBD2. This CDR3 is 17 amino acids long. CDR1 is KGHSH, CDR2 LQKENI, per germline. V shed 2 bases and J 6 bases; nucleotides not matched to a gene: 8. The CDR3 DNA follows: TGTGCCAGCTCACCATACGCGGGACTAGCGGGATCGGATACGCAGTATTTT. As protein: CASSPYAGLAGSDTQYF. Combining the CDR3 with reference TRBV18 and TRBJ2-3 gives the whole variable domain NAGVMQNPRHLVRRRGQEARLRCSPMKGHSHVYWYRQLPEEGLKFMVYLQKENIIDESGMPKERFSAEFPKEGPSILRIQQVVRGDSAAYFCASSPYAGLAGSDTQYFGPGTRLTVL.

The chain is built from TRBV5-1 and TRBJ2-1; no clear D. V gave up 0 bases and J gave up 6 bases, with 4 bases separating them. This CDR3 is built from 12 residues. The V gene's germline CDR1 is SGHRS and CDR2 YFSETQ. This CDR3 reads CASSLGTNEQFF. In DNA form, the CDR3 reads TGCGCCAGCAGCTTGGGTACCAATGAGCAGTTCTTC. Full variable domain (rest looked up from reference TRBV5-1 and TRBJ2-1): KAGVTQTPRYLIKTRGQQVTLSCSPISGHRSVSWYQQTPGQGLQFLFEYFSETQRNKGNFPGRFSGRQFSNSRSEMNVSTLELGDSALYLCASSLGTNEQFFGPGTRLTVL.